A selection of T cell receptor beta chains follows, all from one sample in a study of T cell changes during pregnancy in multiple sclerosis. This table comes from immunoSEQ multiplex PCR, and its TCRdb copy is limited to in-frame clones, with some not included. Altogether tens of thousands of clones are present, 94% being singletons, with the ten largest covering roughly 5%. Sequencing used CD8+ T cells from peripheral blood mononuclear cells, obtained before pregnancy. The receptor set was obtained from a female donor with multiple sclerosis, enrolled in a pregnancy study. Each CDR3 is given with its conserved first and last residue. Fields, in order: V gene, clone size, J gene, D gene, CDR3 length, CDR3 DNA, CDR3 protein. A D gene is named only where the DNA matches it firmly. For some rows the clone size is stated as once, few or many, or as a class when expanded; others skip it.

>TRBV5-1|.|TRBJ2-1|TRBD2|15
TGCGCCAGCAGCAGGTATAGCGGGAGCCCCAATGAGCAGTTCTTC
CASSRYSGSPNEQFF
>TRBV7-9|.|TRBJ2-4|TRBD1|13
TGTGCCAGCTACGACAGGGTAAAAAACATTCAGTACTTC
CASYDRVKNIQYF
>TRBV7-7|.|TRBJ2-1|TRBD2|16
TGTGCCAGCAGCTTAAACCCTAGCGGGATCGACAATGAGCAGTTCTTC
CASSLNPSGIDNEQFF
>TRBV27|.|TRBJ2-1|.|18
TGTGCCAGCAGTTTAGGAGGGGTTCTGGGACTCGACTACAATGAGCAGTTCTTC
CASSLGGVLGLDYNEQFF
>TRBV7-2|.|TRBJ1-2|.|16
TGTGCCAGCAGCTTAGGGTTAGGGGCAATCTTCTATGGCTACACCTTC
CASSLGLGAIFYGYTF
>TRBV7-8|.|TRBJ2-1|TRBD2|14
TGTGCCAGCCGGAGCGGGATATCCTACAATGAGCAGTTCTTC
CASRSGISYNEQFF
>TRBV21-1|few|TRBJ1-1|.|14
TGTGCCAGCAGCATCCCCCAGGGGTGCACTGAAGCTTTCTTT
CASSIPQGCTEAFF
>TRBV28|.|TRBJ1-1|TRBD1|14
TGTGCCAGCAGTTTACGACAGGGGAACACTGAAGCTTTCTTT
CASSLRQGNTEAFF
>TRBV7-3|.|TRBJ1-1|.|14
TGTGCCAGCAGCACGTCGACTGATAACACTGAAGCTTTCTTT
CASSTSTDNTEAFF
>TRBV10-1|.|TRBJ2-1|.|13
TGCGCCAGCAGTGATACAGGGTACAATGAGCAGTTCTTC
CASSDTGYNEQFF
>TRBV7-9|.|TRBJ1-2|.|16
TGTGCCAGCAGCCCCGGACATTTAGGAGTAAACTATGGCTACACCTTC
CASSPGHLGVNYGYTF
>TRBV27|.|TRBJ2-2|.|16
TGTGCCAGCATTGACTCCCTTCTCTTGAACACCGGGGAGCTGTTTTTT
CASIDSLLLNTGELFF
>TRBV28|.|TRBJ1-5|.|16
TGTGCCAGCACCGAACTACAGGGTCCGAGCAATCAGCCCCAGCATTTT
CASTELQGPSNQPQHF
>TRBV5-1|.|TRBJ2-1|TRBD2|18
TGCGCCAGCAGCTTGGGTTTGCCTAGCGGGCTCTCCTACAATGAGCAGTTCTTC
CASSLGLPSGLSYNEQFF
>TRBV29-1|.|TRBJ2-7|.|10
TGCAGCGTTGATTATTCTCGGCAGTACTTC
CSVDYSRQYF
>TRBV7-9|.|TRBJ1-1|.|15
TGTGCCAGCAGCGCCGAGGGACAACCGAACACTGAAGCTTTCTTT
CASSAEGQPNTEAFF
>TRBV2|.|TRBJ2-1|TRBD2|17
TGTGCCAGCAGTGGCGAGTTAGCGGGAGGCGCCTACAATGAGCAGTTCTTC
CASSGELAGGAYNEQFF
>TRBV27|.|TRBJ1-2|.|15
TGTGCCAGCAGTTTATCGAGGGGCGGGGAAGGTGGCTACACCTTC
CASSLSRGGEGGYTF